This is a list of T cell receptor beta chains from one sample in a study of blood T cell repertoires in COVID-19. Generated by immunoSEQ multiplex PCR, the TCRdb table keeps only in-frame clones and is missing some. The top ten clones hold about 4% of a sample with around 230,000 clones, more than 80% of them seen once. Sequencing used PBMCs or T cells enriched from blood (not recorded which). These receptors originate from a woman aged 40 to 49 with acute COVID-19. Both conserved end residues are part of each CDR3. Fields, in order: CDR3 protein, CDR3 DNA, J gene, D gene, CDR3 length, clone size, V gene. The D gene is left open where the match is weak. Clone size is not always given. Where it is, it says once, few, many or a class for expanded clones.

CASSQVAATNYGYTF	TGCGCCAGCAGCCAAGTTGCAGCGACTAACTATGGCTACACCTTC	TRBJ1-2	NA	15	few	TRBV4-1
CASSLTGTGIAKNIQYF	TGTGCCAGCAGCCTAACGGGGACAGGGATAGCCAAAAACATTCAGTACTTC	TRBJ2-4	TRBD1	17	NA	TRBV7-3
CASRYTEQGEAFF	TGTGCCAGCCGTTACACAGAACAGGGTGAAGCTTTCTTT	TRBJ1-1	NA	13	NA	TRBV2
CASSFTGSKGTEAFF	TGTGCCAGCTCATTCACAGGTAGCAAGGGCACTGAAGCTTTCTTT	TRBJ1-1	NA	15	NA	TRBV18
CASKFDRESGELFF	TGCGCCAGCAAATTCGACAGGGAAAGCGGGGAGCTGTTTTTT	TRBJ2-2	TRBD1	14	NA	TRBV10-1
CASSSGAEAFF	TGTGCCAGCAGTTCAGGGGCTGAAGCTTTCTTT	TRBJ1-1	NA	11	NA	TRBV7-9
CASRESTGRLRQYF	TGTGCCAGTAGAGAATCGACAGGCCGCCTGAGGCAGTATTTT	TRBJ2-3	NA	14	NA	TRBV19
CASSHTGTGSYEQYF	TGCGCCAGCAGCCACACCGGGACAGGGTCCTACGAGCAGTACTTC	TRBJ2-7	TRBD1	15	once	TRBV4-1
CASSGHLVAGNTIYF	TGTGCCAGCAGTGGCCACTTAGTCGCTGGAAACACCATATATTTT	TRBJ1-3	NA	15	NA	TRBV2
CASSRTWTSAGEQYF	TGTGCCAGCTCGAGGACTTGGACTAGCGCGGGCGAGCAGTACTTC	TRBJ2-7	TRBD2	15	once	TRBV6-5
CASSTRRDTGELFF	TGTGCCAGCAGCACCCGGAGGGACACCGGGGAGCTGTTTTTT	TRBJ2-2	NA	14	NA	TRBV9
CASSFDEKLFF	TGTGCCAGCAGTTTCGATGAAAAACTGTTTTTT	TRBJ1-4	NA	11	NA	TRBV6-5
CASSLRVGTAYSPLHF	TGTGCCAGCAGCTTAAGGGTCGGGACAGCTTATTCACCCCTCCACTTT	TRBJ1-6	TRBD1	16	NA	TRBV13
CASSRGANYGYTF	TGTGCCAGCAGTCGGGGAGCTAACTATGGCTACACCTTC	TRBJ1-2	NA	13	NA	TRBV27
CAWSRQGATSFF	TGTGCCTGGAGTAGACAGGGGGCGACATCTTTCTTT	TRBJ1-1	TRBD1	12	NA	TRBV30
CASSQEGILQGKQYF	TGCGCCAGCAGCCAAGAGGGGATTTTACAGGGAAAGCAGTACTTC	TRBJ2-7	NA	15	NA	TRBV4-1
CASSANDRGNTEAFF	TGTGCCAGCAGCGCCAACGACAGGGGGAACACTGAAGCTTTCTTT	TRBJ1-1	TRBD1	15	NA	TRBV7-3
CASSLGLTPGQGYGYTF	TGCGCCAGCAGCTTGGGCCTTACTCCGGGACAGGGCTATGGCTACACCTTC	TRBJ1-2	TRBD1	17	NA	TRBV5-1
CASSAGGTQPQHF	TGTGCCAGCAGCGCGGGGGGTACTCAGCCCCAGCATTTT	TRBJ1-5	NA	13	NA	TRBV9
CASSEGREAFF	TGTGCCAGCAGTGAGGGGAGGGAAGCTTTCTTT	TRBJ1-1	NA	11	NA	TRBV6-1
CASSQTVSGGSDTQYF	TGTGCCAGCAGCCAAACCGTTAGCGGGGGGTCAGATACGCAGTATTTT	TRBJ2-3	TRBD2	16	NA	TRBV3-1/TRBV3-2
CASSPGTGDGTNEKLFF	TGTGCCAGCTCACCTGGGACAGGGGACGGTACTAATGAAAAACTGTTTTTT	TRBJ1-4	TRBD1	17	NA	TRBV18
CASSYPGQGLSEAFF	TGTGCCAGCAGTTACCCGGGACAGGGCTTATCCGAAGCTTTCTTT	TRBJ1-1	TRBD1	15	NA	TRBV6-2/TRBV6-3
CASSPRETAEQYF	TGTGCCAGCAGTCCCCGGGAGACCGCCGAGCAGTACTTC	TRBJ2-7	NA	13	NA	TRBV12-3/TRBV12-4
CAISEWLAADTQYF	TGTGCCATCTCAGAGTGGCTAGCTGCAGATACGCAGTATTTT	TRBJ2-3	NA	14	NA	TRBV10-3
CASSFWGGNGYTF	TGTGCCAGCAGTTTCTGGGGAGGGAATGGCTACACCTTC	TRBJ1-2	NA	13	NA	TRBV27
CASSLAPAGNYGYTF	TGTGCCAGCAGTTTAGCCCCCGCAGGGAACTATGGCTACACCTTC	TRBJ1-2	NA	15	NA	TRBV27
CASSSRLVDEQFF	TGTGCCAGCAGCTCCCGACTAGTTGATGAGCAGTTCTTC	TRBJ2-1	NA	13	NA	TRBV7-2
CATSDLPRAGGLGNTGELFF	TGTGCCACCAGTGATTTGCCTCGAGCGGGGGGGCTGGGGAACACCGGGGAGCTGTTTTTT	TRBJ2-2	TRBD2	20	NA	TRBV24-1
CASTPRTVNYGYTF	TGTGCCAGCACCCCCAGGACAGTTAACTATGGCTACACCTTC	TRBJ1-2	NA	14	once	TRBV5-8
CASSLRQPNNEKLFF	TGCGCCAGCAGCTTGAGACAGCCTAATAATGAAAAACTGTTTTTT	TRBJ1-4	NA	15	NA	TRBV5-1
CASSQRWYTEAFF	TGTGCCAGTAGCCAACGGTGGTACACTGAAGCTTTCTTT	TRBJ1-1	NA	13	NA	TRBV19
CASSPSRDSYTGELFF	TGTGCCAGCTCACCATCCCGGGACAGCTACACCGGGGAGCTGTTTTTT	TRBJ2-2	TRBD1	16	once	TRBV18
CASSPTGAPDLDSGNTIYF	TGCGCCAGCAGCCCAACAGGGGCCCCGGACCTAGACTCTGGAAACACCATATATTTT	TRBJ1-3	TRBD1	19	NA	TRBV4-3
CASRGGDNSPLHF	TGTGCCAGCAGAGGGGGTGATAATTCACCCCTCCACTTT	TRBJ1-6	NA	13	NA	TRBV12-3/TRBV12-4
CASSSTNTGELFF	TGTGCCAGCAGTTCAACGAACACCGGGGAGCTGTTTTTT	TRBJ2-2	NA	13	NA	TRBV27
CAISTGVRGNEQFF	TGTGCCATCAGTACGGGGGTGAGGGGCAATGAGCAGTTCTTC	TRBJ2-1	NA	14	NA	TRBV10-3
CASSSGLVGNEQFF	TGTGCCAGCAGTTCCGGACTAGTTGGCAATGAGCAGTTCTTC	TRBJ2-1	TRBD2	14	NA	TRBV6-5
CASSAQASGPRPFF	TGTGCCAGCAGCGCTCAAGCCTCGGGTCCAAGGCCGTTCTTC	TRBJ2-1	NA	14	NA	TRBV5-4
CSVEEAGDTQYF	TGCAGCGTTGAAGAAGCGGGAGATACGCAGTATTTT	TRBJ2-3	NA	12	few	TRBV29-1
CASSFGPGDRDSFLGYTF	TGCGCCAGCAGCTTCGGACCGGGGGACAGGGACTCTTTTCTCGGCTACACCTTC	TRBJ1-2	TRBD1	18	NA	TRBV5-1
CSAQTQGGYTF	TGCAGTGCCCAAACTCAGGGGGGCTACACCTTC	TRBJ1-2	NA	11	NA	TRBV20-1
CASSSWDRVFSVDYGYTF	TGTGCCAGTAGTTCTTGGGACAGGGTATTTTCTGTTGACTATGGCTACACCTTC	TRBJ1-2	TRBD1	18	NA	TRBV19
CASSSRQTTNEKLFF	TGTGCCAGCAGCTCCAGACAGACAACTAATGAAAAACTGTTTTTT	TRBJ1-4	NA	15	once	TRBV5-5